This T cell receptor beta chain was sequenced during a study of CD8+CD57+ T cells in acquired aplastic anemia (dated by TCRdb to about 2018). For context, the study as a whole: A mean of roughly 3.2 ug of DNA, ranging from roughly 0.2 to 27.4 ug, was extracted from sorted CD4+ and CD8+ cells. General conclusions and limits of the study: No significant difference in CD8+ Simpson's diversity was found between patients and healthy controls (P=0.060). Twenty-nine CD8+ CDR3 sequences were shared between patients and controls but appeared highly expressed in patients and within their immunodominant clones.

In this study, sorted CD4+ and CD8+ T cells from the blood of healthy subjects and of severe aplastic anemia patients had their TCR repertoires deep-sequenced. Ficoll-Paque density gradient centrifugation was used to isolate peripheral blood mononuclear cells. Before DNA extraction, CD4+ and CD8+ T cells were sorted with FACS or magnetic beads. Profiling of TCR beta VDJ combinations and CDR3 sequences used genomic DNA as the template. An Illumina HiSeq 2000 was used for TCR repertoire sequencing. Per the source publication's procedure: TRBV/TRBJ rearrangement plots, CDR3 size and DJ length profiles, and Simpson's diversity index were used to evaluate the repertoires. The most abundant DNA sequence in the deep sequencing data was defined as the immunodominant clone. CDR3 amino acid sequences were checked for sharing between subjects and were compared against published repertoires and the VDJdb database. TCRdb itself trimmed the public reads at Q25 with fastp, ran MiXCR and retained productive beta chains. Each record represents a unique CDR3 protein, reported with the most common genes and DNA among its rows. It is TCRdb's table, rather than the study itself, that gives the V and J calls and clone size. The sample profile shows approximately 190,000 distinct CDR3 sequences; under 70% of them were found once. The ten largest account for about 43% of the sample.

As for this clonotype: Its antigen remains unidentified. The record has no base qualities; no much larger clone is one base away.

From the germline V gene (reference sequence), CDR1 is DFQATT and CDR2 is SNEGSKA. Trimming removed 6 bases from V and 5 bases from J, leaving 17 bases between the germline ends. CDR3 length: 14 amino acids, cysteine to phenylalanine. The retained sequence is limited to the CDR3, 42 bases, with the frame set at the first base. This sequence was found in a human donor with severe aplastic anemia or a healthy control (not recorded which). The chain was built from TRBV20-1 and TRBJ2-1; no D gene is confidently identified. Source material: sorted CD4+, CD8+, or CD8+CD57+ T cells (not recorded which) from PBMCs. The bases are TGCAGTGCCAATGGCAAGTTAACCGACAATGAGCAGTTCTTC. It translates to CSANGKLTDNEQFF.